The T cell receptor (beta chain) under discussion was sequenced for a study of TIL therapy for anti-PD-1-resistant metastatic lung cancer. The overall study: Most patients had lung adenocarcinoma. Median tumor mutation burden was 1.5 mutations per megabase.

The immunoSEQ assay was v3. Sequencing depth was approximately 2 million read pairs for survey level, roughly 4.5-6 million for deep. Data came from immunoSEQ multiplex PCR; TCRdb stores just in-frame clones and leaves some out. The table has 50,000 to 60,000 clones, 80% to 90% seen once. CDR3 size: 14 residues. Germline CDR1 is SEHNR and CDR2 is FQNEAQ (reference sequence). The V end was cut by 3 bases, the J end by 2 bases, with 11 bases between. About this clone: Its target is not known.

Specified time point: pre-treatment sample, taken before nivolumab and TIL therapy. Study-wide points: After infusion, TIL clonotypes partly replaced peripheral T cells and declined over months.

The source is a person aged 25-85 years with non-small cell lung cancer. This specimen was blood, taken at baseline. V and J are TRBV7-9 and TRBJ2-7; D is unclear. The CDR3 region is CASSFGAATYEQYF. The CDR3 bases are TGTGCCAGCAGCTTCGGAGCAGCTACCTACGAGCAGTACTTC.